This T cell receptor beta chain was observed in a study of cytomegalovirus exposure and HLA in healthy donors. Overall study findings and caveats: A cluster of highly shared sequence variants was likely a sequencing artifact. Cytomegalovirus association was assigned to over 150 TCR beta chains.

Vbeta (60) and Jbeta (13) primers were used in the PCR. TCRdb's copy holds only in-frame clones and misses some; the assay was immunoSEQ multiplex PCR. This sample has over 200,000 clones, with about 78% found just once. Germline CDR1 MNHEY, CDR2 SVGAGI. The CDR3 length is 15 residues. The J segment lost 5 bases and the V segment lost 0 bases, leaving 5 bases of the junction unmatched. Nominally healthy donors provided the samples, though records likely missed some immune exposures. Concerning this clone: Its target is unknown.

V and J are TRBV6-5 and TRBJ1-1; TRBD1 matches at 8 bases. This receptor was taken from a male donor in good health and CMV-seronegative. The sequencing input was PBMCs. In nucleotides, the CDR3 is TGTGCCAGCAGTTACTCCGGACAGGGTTTAACTGAAGCTTTCTTT. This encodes CASSYSGQGLTEAFF.